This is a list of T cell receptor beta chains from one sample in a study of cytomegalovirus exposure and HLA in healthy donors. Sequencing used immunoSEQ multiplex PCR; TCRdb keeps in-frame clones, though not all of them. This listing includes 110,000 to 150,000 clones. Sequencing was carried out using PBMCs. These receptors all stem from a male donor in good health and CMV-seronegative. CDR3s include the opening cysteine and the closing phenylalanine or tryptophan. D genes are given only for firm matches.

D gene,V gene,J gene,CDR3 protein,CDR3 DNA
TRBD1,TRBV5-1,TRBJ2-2,CASSIIRGQTGELFF,TGCGCCAGCAGCATAATCAGGGGGCAAACCGGGGAGCTGTTTTTT
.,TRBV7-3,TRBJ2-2,CASSSSNGELFF,TGTGCCAGCAGTAGCAGTAACGGGGAGCTGTTTTTT
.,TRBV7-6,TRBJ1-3,CASQNPGEGYGNTIYF,TGTGCCAGCCAAAACCCGGGGGAGGGTTATGGAAACACCATATATTTT
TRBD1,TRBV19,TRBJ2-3,CASSRRGQGSTDTQYF,TGTGCCAGTAGTCGGCGGGGACAGGGCAGCACAGATACGCAGTATTTT
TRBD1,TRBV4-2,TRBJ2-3,CASSRTPGQVDADTQYF,TGTGCCAGCAGCCGAACCCCAGGACAGGTTGATGCGGATACGCAGTATTTT
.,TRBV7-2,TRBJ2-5,CASKSDYPSQETQYF,TGTGCCAGCAAATCTGACTACCCCAGTCAAGAGACCCAGTACTTC
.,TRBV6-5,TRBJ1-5,CASSYSGGDQPQHF,TGTGCCAGCAGTTACTCGGGGGGGGACCAGCCCCAGCATTTT
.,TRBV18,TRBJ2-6,CASSRAGEGANVLTF,TGTGCCAGCTCACGAGCAGGGGAAGGGGCCAACGTCCTGACTTTC
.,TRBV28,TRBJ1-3,CAILDGHSGNTIYF,TGTGCCATCTTGGACGGACACTCTGGAAACACCATATATTTT
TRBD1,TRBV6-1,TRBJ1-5,CASRGGTVSNQPQHF,TGTGCCAGCAGAGGCGGGACAGTCAGCAATCAGCCCCAGCATTTT
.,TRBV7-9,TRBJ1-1,CASSFITESPEAFF,TGTGCCAGCAGCTTTATTACCGAGTCCCCTGAAGCTTTCTTT
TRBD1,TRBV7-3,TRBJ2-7,CASSPRDRAYEQYF,TGTGCCAGCAGCCCCCGGGACAGGGCGTACGAGCAGTACTTC
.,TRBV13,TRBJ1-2,CASSLSGAEANYGYTF,TGTGCCAGCAGCTTATCAGGGGCAGAAGCTAACTATGGCTACACCTTC
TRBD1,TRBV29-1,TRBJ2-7,CSVEAGQGRYEQYF,TGCAGCGTTGAAGCGGGACAGGGGAGGTACGAGCAGTACTTC
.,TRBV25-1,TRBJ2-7,CASNEVGEQYF,TGTGCCAGCAATGAAGTCGGCGAGCAGTACTTC
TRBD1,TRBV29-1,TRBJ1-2,CSARDRRGYTF,TGCAGCGCCCGGGACAGAAGGGGCTACACCTTC
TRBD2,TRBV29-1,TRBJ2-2,CSGEFGGGAGELFF,TGCAGCGGTGAATTTGGGGGGGGTGCCGGGGAGCTGTTTTTT
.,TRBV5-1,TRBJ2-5,CASSSSGGLGTQYF,TGCGCCAGCAGCTCATCGGGGGGCCTGGGGACCCAGTACTTC
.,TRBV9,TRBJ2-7,CASSVGTGEGYEQYF,TGTGCCAGCAGCGTAGGGACGGGAGAGGGCTACGAGCAGTACTTC
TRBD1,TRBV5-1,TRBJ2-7,CASSLGTGIYEQYF,TGCGCCAGCAGCTTGGGGACAGGGATCTACGAGCAGTACTTC
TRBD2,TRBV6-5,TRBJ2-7,CASSYVQGSGGEQYF,TGTGCCAGCAGTTACGTCCAGGGTTCGGGAGGCGAGCAGTACTTC
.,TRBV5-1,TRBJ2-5,CASSAGHFQETQYF,TGCGCCAGCAGCGCTGGCCATTTCCAAGAGACCCAGTACTTC
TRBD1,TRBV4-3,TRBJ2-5,CASSQGQGYETQYF,TGCGCCAGCAGCCAAGGACAGGGGTACGAGACCCAGTACTTC
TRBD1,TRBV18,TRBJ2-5,CASSRGRGETQYF,TGTGCCAGCTCACGCGGCAGGGGGGAGACCCAGTACTTC
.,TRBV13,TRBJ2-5,CASSLGNSQETQYF,TGTGCCAGCAGCTTAGGCAACAGCCAAGAGACCCAGTACTTC
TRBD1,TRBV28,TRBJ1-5,CASSAPGQVKNQPQHF,TGTGCCAGCAGTGCCCCGGGACAGGTAAAAAATCAGCCCCAGCATTTT
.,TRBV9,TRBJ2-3,CASSVGLNPDTQYF,TGTGCCAGCAGCGTTGGACTGAACCCCGATACGCAGTATTTT
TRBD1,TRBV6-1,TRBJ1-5,CAGQGGGNQPQHF,TGTGCCGGACAGGGGGGAGGCAATCAGCCCCAGCATTTT
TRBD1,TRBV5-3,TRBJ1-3,CARSRDRGKGNTIYF,TGTGCCAGAAGCCGGGACAGGGGAAAAGGAAACACCATATATTTT
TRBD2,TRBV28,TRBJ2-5,CASLAGGETQYF,TGTGCCAGCCTAGCGGGGGGGGAGACCCAGTACTTC
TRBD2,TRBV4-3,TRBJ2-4,CASSQVTSGQNIQYF,TGCGCCAGCAGCCAAGTTACTAGCGGGCAAAACATTCAGTACTTC
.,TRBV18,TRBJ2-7,CASSPGTKPYEQYF,TGTGCCAGCTCACCCGGGACAAAGCCATACGAGCAGTACTTC
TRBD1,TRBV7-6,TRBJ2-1,CASSLVGGAVGEQFF,TGTGCCAGCAGCTTAGTAGGGGGCGCCGTCGGGGAGCAGTTCTTC
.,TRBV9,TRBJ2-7,CASSPRLLAYEQYF,TGTGCCAGCAGCCCCCGACTCCTAGCCTACGAGCAGTACTTC
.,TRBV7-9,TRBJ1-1,CASSFTGGGTEAFF,TGTGCCAGCAGCTTCACCGGGGGTGGAACTGAAGCTTTCTTT
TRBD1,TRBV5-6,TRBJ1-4,CASSFRQGAGEKLFF,TGTGCCAGCAGCTTCCGACAGGGGGCGGGGGAAAAACTGTTTTTT
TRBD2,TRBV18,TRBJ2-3,CASSLLREGLPDTQYF,TGTGCCAGCTCACTTCTGCGGGAGGGCCTTCCAGATACGCAGTATTTT
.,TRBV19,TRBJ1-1,CASSIPGVTEAFF,TGTGCCAGTAGTATCCCAGGGGTCACTGAAGCTTTCTTT
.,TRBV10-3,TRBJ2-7,CAIGQSSSYEQYF,TGTGCCATAGGACAGTCTAGCTCCTACGAGCAGTACTTC
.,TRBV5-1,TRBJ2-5,CASSLAMDSKETQYF,TGCGCCAGCAGCTTGGCCATGGACAGTAAAGAGACCCAGTACTTC
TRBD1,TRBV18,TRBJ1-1,CASSPGQLKNTEAFF,TGTGCCAGCTCACCGGGACAGCTTAAAAACACTGAAGCTTTCTTT
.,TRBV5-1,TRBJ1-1,CASSLRTADTEAFF,TGCGCCAGCAGCTTAAGGACAGCGGACACTGAAGCTTTCTTT
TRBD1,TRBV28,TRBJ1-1,CASSSPTGTGGKWAFF,TGTGCCAGCAGCTCCCCAACCGGGACAGGGGGGAAGTGGGCTTTCTTT
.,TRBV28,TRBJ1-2,CASTSGGIYGYTF,TGTGCCAGCACCTCGGGGGGGATCTATGGCTACACCTTC
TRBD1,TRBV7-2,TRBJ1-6,CASTSDRAHSPLHF,TGTGCCAGCACCTCGGACAGGGCACATTCACCCCTCCACTTT
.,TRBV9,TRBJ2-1,CASSAPSGPHNEQFF,TGTGCCAGCAGCGCACCGAGCGGGCCTCACAATGAGCAGTTCTTC
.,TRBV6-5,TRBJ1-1,CASRPRGSNTEAFF,TGTGCCAGCAGGCCTCGGGGGTCGAACACTGAAGCTTTCTTT
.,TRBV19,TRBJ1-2,CASSARVVGYTF,TGTGCCAGTAGCGCACGGGTGGTCGGCTACACCTTC
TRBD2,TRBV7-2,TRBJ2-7,CASSLGLAGVEQYF,TGTGCCAGCAGCTTAGGACTAGCGGGAGTTGAGCAGTACTTC
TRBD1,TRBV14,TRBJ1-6,CASSEGTGHSPLHF,TGTGCCAGCAGCGAGGGGACAGGGCATTCACCCCTCCACTTT
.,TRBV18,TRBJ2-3,CASSYSLRVGTDTQYF,TGTGCCAGCTCGTACTCCCTCAGGGTGGGCACAGATACGCAGTATTTT
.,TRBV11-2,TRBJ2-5,CASSLVGGAGETQYF,TGTGCCAGCAGCTTGGTGGGGGGTGCAGGAGAGACCCAGTACTTC